These 27 T cell receptor beta chains came from one sample sequenced in a study of cytomegalovirus exposure and HLA in healthy donors. Profiling relied on immunoSEQ multiplex PCR, and the TCRdb table lists in-frame clones only, not all of them. The sample shows tens of thousands of clones, 85% of them seen only once. The sample comprised PBMCs. These receptors came from a man aged 18 to 35 in good health and CMV-seropositive.

This chain joins TRBV12-1 and TRBJ2-3; TRBD1 reflects the table's D call only, with no check against the DNA. TRBV12-1 is shown as a pseudogene. CDR3 length equals 15 residues. CDR3 loop: CASSFETASTDTQYF. The CDR3 DNA is TGTGCCAGCAGCTTTGAAACAGCTAGCACAGATACGCAGTATTTT.

The chain recombines TRBV4-2 with TRBJ2-1; 14 bases are shared with TRBD2. Germline assignment: CDR1 LGHNA and CDR2 YNFKEQ. The CDR3 is 18 amino acids. Germline trimming cut 0 bases from V and 5 bases from J; bases unmatched to any gene: 6. The CDR3 DNA sequence: TGTGCCAGCAGCCAAGATCGGGGACTAGCGGGAGTTCACAATGAGCAGTTCTTC. The encoded protein is CASSQDRGLAGVHNEQFF.

This clone was counted a few times. CDR3 in amino acids: CASSEIHGLAGRSREQYF. CDR3 nucleotide sequence: TGTGCCAGCAGTGAAATACATGGACTAGCGGGACGTAGCCGCGAGCAGTACTTC. The V call is TRBV6-1, the J call TRBJ2-7, with TRBD2 matching over 12 bases. CDR1 is MNHNS, CDR2 SASEGT, per germline. The CDR3 loop spans 18 amino acids. The J segment lost 6 bases and the V segment lost 2 bases, leaving 14 bases of the junction unmatched.

This clone was detected once. The chain carries TRBV10-3 and TRBJ1-1; D is possibly TRBD1 (5 bases). The V and J ends lost 4 bases and 7 bases respectively, with 16 bases between them. CDR1 and CDR2 from the germline V gene are ENHRY and SYGVKD. This CDR3 contains 14 residues. The CDR3 DNA follows: TGTGCCATCAGTGGGGACTCAGGCCGATATGAAGCTTTCTTT. Translated: CAISGDSGRYEAFF.

The V and J genes are TRBV9 and TRBJ1-2; weak D call: TRBD1 (5 bases). The CDR3 is 15 amino acids. The V end lost 3 bases, the J end lost 3 bases, and 15 bases lay between the germline ends. Germline CDR1 reads SGDLS; CDR2 reads YYNGEE. The CDR3 DNA sequence: TGTGCCAGCAGCGCCACGGGGGTGTGGGACTATGGCTACACCTTC. Protein sequence: CASSATGVWDYGYTF.

There are a few counts of this clone. The chain couples TRBV28 to TRBJ1-5, with a tentative D call TRBD1 (6 bases). Trimming removed 5 bases from V and 3 bases from J, with 11 bases in between. Germline CDR1 and CDR2: MDHEN and SYDVKM. The CDR3 extends over 14 amino acids. CDR3: CASSQDRNNQPQHF. The CDR3, as DNA: TGTGCCAGCAGTCAAGACAGGAACAATCAGCCCCAGCATTTT.

V gene TRBV10-3 combines with J gene TRBJ2-3; 8 nucleotides match TRBD1. CDR3 length equals 14 residues. The V gene's germline CDR1 is ENHRY and CDR2 SYGVKD. V shed 6 bases and J 1 base; nucleotides not matched to a gene: 3. The CDR3 loop reads CAISIQGGTDTQYF. The DNA for the CDR3 is TGTGCCATCAGCATACAGGGGGGCACAGATACGCAGTATTTT.

A single count supports this clone. This rearrangement joins TRBV6-6 to TRBJ2-7; 9 bases fit TRBD1. With V trimmed by 2 bases and J by 4 bases, 9 bases remained unmatched. Germline V gene lookup returns CDR1 MNHNY and CDR2 SVGAGI (reference sequence). The CDR3 loop spans 16 amino acids. The CDR3 spells CASSYLVMDRGYEQYF. The CDR3 DNA reads as TGTGCCAGCAGTTACCTAGTAATGGACAGGGGTTACGAGCAGTACTTC.

V and J are TRBV9 and TRBJ2-1; 7 bases align to TRBD2. The CDR3 extends over 15 amino acids. Trimming at V came to 6 bases and at J to 8 bases, leaving 14 bases not matched to a gene. Germline V gives CDR1 SGDLS, CDR2 YYNGEE. In DNA form, the CDR3 reads TGTGCCAGCACGAGGGACTACCATAATGCCTATGAGCAGTTCTTC. It specifies CASTRDYHNAYEQFF.

J is TRBJ1-1 and V is TRBV27; 12 positions match TRBD1. Germline CDR1 is MNHEY and CDR2 is SMNVEV (reference sequence). The V segment lost 1 base and the J segment 3 bases; nucleotides outside the gene matches: 18. The CDR3 consists of 21 residues. The CDR3 protein is CASSLWPPGTGGSDLDTEAFF. The CDR3, as DNA: TGTGCCAGCAGTTTATGGCCCCCCGGGACAGGGGGCTCTGATTTAGACACTGAAGCTTTCTTT.

The chain joins TRBV7-7 to TRBJ1-1; 10 bases are shared with TRBD1. The junction had 20 bases not matched to a gene; V was cut back by 4 bases and J by 0 bases. The germline gives CDR1 SSHAT, CDR2 FNYEAQ (reference sequence). There are 21 residues in the CDR3. The CDR3 nucleotides read TGTGCCAGCAGCTCAACTTTGTGGGACAGGGGACGCCCGAGACTGAACACTGAAGCTTTCTTT. Residues: CASSSTLWDRGRPRLNTEAFF.

In its sample, this clone was seen once. The chain couples TRBV28 to TRBJ1-5; TRBD1 might be the D (5 bases). CDR3 length: 13 residues. Germline assignment: CDR1 MDHEN and CDR2 SYDVKM. The germline V and J ends were trimmed by 6 bases and 4 bases, with 10 bases remaining between them. The DNA for the CDR3 is TGTGCCAGCAGCACGACAGCGAATCAGCCCCAGCATTTT. As protein: CASSTTANQPQHF.

The CDR3 sequence is CASSLSLAGNTGELFF. The DNA for the CDR3 is TGCGCCAGCAGCTTGTCTCTAGCGGGAAACACCGGGGAGCTGTTTTTT. The chain has TRBV5-1 and TRBJ2-2; TRBD2 aligns across 9 bases. The trim removed 1 base at V and 2 bases at J, leaving 3 bases unmatched. The germline gives CDR1 SGHRS, CDR2 YFSETQ. The CDR3 extends over 16 amino acids.

CDR3 bases: TGTGCCAGCAGCTTAGCGTGGGCTAGCGGGAGTGGCGAGCAGTACTTC. This sequence encodes CASSLAWASGSGEQYF. This chain connects TRBV7-8 to TRBJ2-7; TRBD2 matches 10 bases. The length of the CDR3 is 16 residues. V lost 0 bases and J lost 6; bases outside the gene matches: 8. CDR1 and CDR2 from the germline V gene are SGHVS and FQNEAQ.

The gene calls are TRBV7-9 and TRBJ2-5, with 8 bases lining up with TRBD1. Trimming removed 10 bases from V and 2 bases from J; junction bases left unmatched: 6. The CDR3 spans 13 residues. CDR1 SEHNR and CDR2 FQNEAQ come from the germline V gene (reference sequence). Here the CDR3 reads CATGQGFQETQYF. CDR3 sequence (DNA): TGTGCCACCGGACAGGGTTTTCAAGAGACCCAGTACTTC. The whole variable domain, filled in from reference TRBV7-9 and TRBJ2-5, reads DTGVSQNPRHKITKRGQNVTFRCDPISEHNRLYWYRQTLGQGPEFLTYFQNEAQLEKSRLLSDRFSAERPKGSFSTLEIQRTEQGDSAMYLCATGQGFQETQYFGPGTRLLVL.

V is TRBV7-6 and J is TRBJ2-5; 13 positions agree with TRBD2. Losses at the gene ends were 4 bases for V and 5 bases for J; bases not matched to a gene: 4. Germline assignment: CDR1 SGHVS and CDR2 FNYEAQ. This CDR3 has 15 amino acids. The CDR3 is CASSYGTSGTETQYF. The CDR3 coding sequence is TGTGCCAGCAGCTACGGGACTAGCGGGACGGAGACCCAGTACTTC.

J is TRBJ1-5 and V is TRBV5-1; 8 bases match TRBD1. Losses at the gene ends were 3 bases for V and 6 bases for J; bases not matched to a gene: 5. In germline, CDR1 is SGHRS, CDR2 YFSETQ. This CDR3 region has 14 residues. CDR3 sequence reads: CASSSTGESQPQHF. CDR3 nucleotide sequence: TGCGCCAGCAGCTCGACAGGGGAAAGTCAGCCCCAGCATTTT.

This clone was counted a single time. This chain joins TRBV19 and TRBJ1-5; 7 bases match TRBD1. The V gene end was trimmed by 1 base and the J gene end by 6 bases; junction bases not matched to a gene: 3. CDR1 is LNHDA, CDR2 SQIVND, per germline (reference sequence). This CDR3 is 14 amino acids long. The CDR3 DNA reads TGTGCCAGTAGTATAGGGGACAGCTCTCAGCCCCAGCATTTT. It encodes CASSIGDSSQPQHF. The variable domain in full, with the rest retrieved from reference TRBV19 and TRBJ1-5, is DGGITQSPKYLFRKEGQNVTLSCEQNLNHDAMYWYRQDPGQGLRLIYYSQIVNDFQKGDIAEGYSVSREKKESFPLTVTSAQKNPTAFYLCASSIGDSSQPQHFGDGTRLSIL.

This clone was observed once. The V and J genes are TRBV2 and TRBJ2-1; D call uncertain. Trimming stripped 0 bases from V and 4 bases from J, with 7 bases between. Looked up from germline, CDR1 is SNHLY and CDR2 is FYNNEI. This CDR3 has 14 residues. CDR3 sequence: CASSEALGYNEQFF. The CDR3 DNA follows: TGTGCCAGCAGTGAAGCGCTCGGGTACAATGAGCAGTTCTTC.

This chain joins TRBV29-1 and TRBJ2-4, with D perhaps matching TRBD1 (5 bases). CDR3 length: 12 residues. Germline V gene lookup returns CDR1 SQVTM and CDR2 ANQGSEA. V dropped 0 bases and J dropped 8 bases, with 8 bases sitting between them. CDR3 protein: CSVEDGAHIQYF. CDR3 coding DNA: TGCAGCGTTGAAGATGGGGCCCACATTCAGTACTTC.

V is TRBV6-1 and J is TRBJ2-1, with TRBD1 matching over 8 bases. With 1 base clipped from V and 3 bases from J, the junction kept 2 bases outside the gene matches. This CDR3 has 15 residues. Germline V gene data show CDR1 as MNHNS and CDR2 as SASEGT. CDR3 nucleotides: TGTGCCAGCAGTGAAGACACAGGGGGCTACAATGAGCAGTTCTTC. Translation: CASSEDTGGYNEQFF.

The rearrangement uses TRBV19 and TRBJ1-2; the match to TRBD1 covers 7 bases. This CDR3 is built from 15 residues. Germline trimming cut 8 bases from V and 8 bases from J; bases unmatched to any gene: 17. CDR1 and CDR2 from the germline V gene are LNHDA and SQIVND (reference sequence). Here the CDR3 reads CASVDRDRPRLGYTF. DNA of the CDR3: TGTGCCAGTGTAGACAGGGACCGGCCGCGTTTGGGCTACACCTTC.

This rearrangement joins TRBV5-1 to TRBJ2-2, with TRBD2 matching over 8 bases. This CDR3 is 14 amino acids long. Germline CDR1 is SGHRS and CDR2 is YFSETQ. Losses at the gene ends were 4 bases for V and 4 bases for J; bases not matched to a gene: 3. CDR3 loop: CASSMGLGTGELFF. Written as DNA, the CDR3 is TGCGCCAGCAGCATGGGACTAGGCACCGGGGAGCTGTTTTTT.

This clone was seen once. The V gene is TRBV11-3, the J gene TRBJ2-1, with 10 bases lining up with TRBD2. The CDR3 consists of 16 residues. Trimming at V came to 5 bases and at J to 2 bases, leaving 6 bases not matched to a gene. Germline CDR1 SGHNT, CDR2 YENEEA. The CDR3 loop is CASSPRLAGTYNEQFF. CDR3 DNA: TGTGCCAGCAGCCCGAGACTAGCGGGTACCTACAATGAGCAGTTCTTC.

The rearrangement links TRBV20-1 to TRBJ1-2; D might be TRBD1 (5 bases). Trimming left V 6 bases short and J 8 bases short, with 13 bases between. Germline-derived CDR1 and CDR2 are DFQATT and SNEGSKA (reference sequence). CDR3 length: 11 residues. The CDR3 protein is CSAMGLAGYTF. The CDR3 coding sequence is TGCAGTGCGATGGGACTCGCGGGCTACACCTTC.

The rearrangement uses TRBV23-1 and TRBJ2-1; D not resolved. TRBV23-1 qualifies as an ORF whose function is uncertain. Between the trimmed V and J ends, which lost 2 bases and 6 bases, there was a span of 14 bases. The CDR3 is 15 amino acids. CDR3 residues: CASSQAEKAINEQFF. Here the CDR3 DNA reads TGCGCCAGCAGTCAAGCTGAGAAAGCCATCAATGAGCAGTTCTTC.

This clone was recorded once. This chain links TRBV6-1 with TRBJ2-3, with D uncertain. Germline V lookup: CDR1 MNHNS, CDR2 SASEGT. There are 16 residues in the CDR3. With 2 bases removed from V and 0 bases from J, the gap between germline ends came to 12 bases. The CDR3 DNA reads as TGTGCCAGCAGTGAATTAATCCTTCCTAGCACAGATACGCAGTATTTT. Translation gives CASSELILPSTDTQYF.